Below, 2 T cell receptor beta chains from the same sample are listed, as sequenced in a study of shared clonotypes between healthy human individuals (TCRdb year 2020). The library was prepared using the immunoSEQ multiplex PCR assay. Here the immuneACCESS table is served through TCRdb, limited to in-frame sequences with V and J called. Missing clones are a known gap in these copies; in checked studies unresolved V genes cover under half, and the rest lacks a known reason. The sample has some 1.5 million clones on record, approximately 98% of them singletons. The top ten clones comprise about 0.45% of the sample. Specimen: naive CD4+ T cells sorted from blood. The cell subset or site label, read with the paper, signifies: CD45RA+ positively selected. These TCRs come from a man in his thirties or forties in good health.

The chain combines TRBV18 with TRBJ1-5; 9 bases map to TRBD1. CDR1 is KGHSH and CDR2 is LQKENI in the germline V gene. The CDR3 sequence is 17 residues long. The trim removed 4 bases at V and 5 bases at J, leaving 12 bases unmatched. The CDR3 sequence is CASSRAGTGRYDQPQHF. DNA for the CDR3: TGTGCCAGCTCACGAGCTGGGACAGGGAGGTATGATCAGCCCCAGCATTTT.

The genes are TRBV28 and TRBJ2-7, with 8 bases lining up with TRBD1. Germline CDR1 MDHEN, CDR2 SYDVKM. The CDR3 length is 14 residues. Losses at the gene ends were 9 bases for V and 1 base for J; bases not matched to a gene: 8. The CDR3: CASWTGPSSYEQYF. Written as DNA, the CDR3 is TGTGCCAGTTGGACAGGGCCCTCTTCCTACGAGCAGTACTTC.